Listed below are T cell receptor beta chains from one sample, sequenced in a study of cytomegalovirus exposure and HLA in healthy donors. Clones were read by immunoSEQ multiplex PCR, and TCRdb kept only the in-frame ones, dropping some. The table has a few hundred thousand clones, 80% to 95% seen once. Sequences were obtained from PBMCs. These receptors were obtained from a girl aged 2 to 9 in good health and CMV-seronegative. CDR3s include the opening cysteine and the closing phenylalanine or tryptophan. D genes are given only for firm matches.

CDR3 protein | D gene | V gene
CSVERQGAGYTF | TRBD1 | TRBV29-1
CASSEIGGTSSYEQYF | - | TRBV6-1
CASSANQETQYF | - | TRBV9
CASSSGVGGYTF | - | TRBV27
CSSSLSGTVDGYTF | - | TRBV7-9
CASSEPLPLRGTEAFF | - | TRBV6-1
CASSLKSVVRGLVRASNTGELFF | TRBD2 | TRBV27
CASSQPQGGPNEKLFF | TRBD1 | TRBV28
CASSYWGVDTGELFF | - | TRBV6-5
CASSQAPRLTPYEQYF | - | TRBV4-2
CASSLETSYEQYF | - | TRBV6-6
CASSLSTTGGGDGYTF | TRBD1 | TRBV27
CASSIAGIQETQYF | TRBD2 | TRBV5-1
CATSLARTNNEQFF | - | TRBV5-1
CAWSLGGEQFF | - | TRBV30
CASSAMTSGSYNEQFF | TRBD2 | TRBV6-1
CAWRQGPEQYF | TRBD1 | TRBV30
CASSLQAGGPGGEQFF | TRBD2 | TRBV7-2
CASSLVAGSDTQYF | - | TRBV7-9
CASSISTGAKNIQYF | - | TRBV19
CASSSRGSGEQYF | TRBD1 | TRBV7-9
CASSQGRGDTEAFF | TRBD1 | TRBV23-1
CASSPIGDRVCEQFF | TRBD1 | TRBV19
CASSLSGDTYEQYF | - | TRBV6-1
CASSQGRPMTDTDTQYF | - | TRBV4-2
CASSTGLHGYTF | - | TRBV11-2
CAWNLRPTAVGYTF | - | TRBV30
CASSTATGHTDTQYF | TRBD1 | TRBV19
CASSVNLNRGNQPQHF | - | TRBV6-4
CASSKVAGETPYNEQFF | TRBD2 | TRBV11-2
CASSLVSGGPYNEQFF | - | TRBV5-1
CASSQVRGDRQYF | - | TRBV4-2
CASSIPGTSGITGELFF | TRBD2 | TRBV19
CSAPLGYEQYF | - | TRBV20-1
CASRSRGLGYEQYF | - | TRBV28
CASSLTSGGTYEQYF | TRBD2 | TRBV7-6
CASSLVGLADPGELFF | TRBD2 | TRBV5-6
CASSYPVGNEQFF | - | TRBV6-6
CASSLVLRDRGTRGDEQFF | TRBD1 | TRBV28
CASSELGGRGNQPQHF | - | TRBV19
CASSSYREGNTEAFF | - | TRBV6-6
CASSDTHGQYF | - | TRBV28
CAWSRDREHGYTF | TRBD1 | TRBV30
CAWSALTEQFF | - | TRBV30
CTSSQTSGSVTDTQYF | - | TRBV1
CASRSGGGGLITEAFF | - | TRBV19
CASSSAIQGNFYEQYF | - | TRBV11-2
CASSLTPPGQGFNSPLHF | TRBD1 | TRBV7-3
CSVLIAGGPSGELFF | TRBD2 | TRBV29-1
CASSYSTGGNTGELFF | - | TRBV6-5
CASSAGRREQYF | - | TRBV13
CASRRPGDSGNTEAFF | - | TRBV5-1
CATSSDLAQETQYF | - | TRBV15
CSANRGHEAFF | - | TRBV20-1
CASSLRPGLAGGRYEQFF | TRBD2 | TRBV7-6
CASSDPQVYYEQYF | - | TRBV10-2
CASSGEGLAATNEQFF | TRBD2 | TRBV5-4